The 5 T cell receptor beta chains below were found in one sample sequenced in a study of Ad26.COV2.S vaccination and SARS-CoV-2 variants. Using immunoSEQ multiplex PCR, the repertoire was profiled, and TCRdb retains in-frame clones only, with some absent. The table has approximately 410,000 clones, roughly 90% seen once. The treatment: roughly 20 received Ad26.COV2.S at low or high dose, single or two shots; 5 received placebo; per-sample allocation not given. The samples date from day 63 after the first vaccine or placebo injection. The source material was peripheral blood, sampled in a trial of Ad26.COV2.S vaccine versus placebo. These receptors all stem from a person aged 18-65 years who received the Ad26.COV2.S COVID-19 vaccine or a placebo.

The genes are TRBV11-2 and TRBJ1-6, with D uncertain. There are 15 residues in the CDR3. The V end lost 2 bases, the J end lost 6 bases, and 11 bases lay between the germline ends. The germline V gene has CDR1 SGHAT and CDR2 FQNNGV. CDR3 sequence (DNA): TGTGCCAGCAGCTTAAGGGCAGGCCGTAATTCACCCCTCCACTTT. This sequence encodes CASSLRAGRNSPLHF.

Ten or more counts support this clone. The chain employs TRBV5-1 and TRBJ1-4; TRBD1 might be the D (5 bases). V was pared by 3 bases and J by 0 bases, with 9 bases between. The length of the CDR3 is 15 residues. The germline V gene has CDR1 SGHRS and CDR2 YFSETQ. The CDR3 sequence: CASSSEGTTNEKLFF. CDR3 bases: TGCGCCAGCAGCTCCGAGGGGACAACTAATGAAAAACTGTTTTTT.

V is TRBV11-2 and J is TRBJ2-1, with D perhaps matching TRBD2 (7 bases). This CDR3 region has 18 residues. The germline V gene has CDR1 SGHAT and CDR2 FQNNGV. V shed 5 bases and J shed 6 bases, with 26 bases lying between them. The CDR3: CASSGLEGGWDLGNEQFF. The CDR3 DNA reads TGTGCCAGCAGCGGACTCGAGGGGGGGTGGGATTTAGGCAATGAGCAGTTCTTC.

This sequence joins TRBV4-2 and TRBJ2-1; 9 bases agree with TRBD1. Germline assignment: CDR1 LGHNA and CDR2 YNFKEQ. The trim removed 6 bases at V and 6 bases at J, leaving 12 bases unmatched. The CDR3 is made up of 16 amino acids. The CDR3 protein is CASRKEQGALGNEQFF. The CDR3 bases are TGTGCCAGCAGAAAAGAACAGGGGGCCCTCGGCAATGAGCAGTTCTTC.

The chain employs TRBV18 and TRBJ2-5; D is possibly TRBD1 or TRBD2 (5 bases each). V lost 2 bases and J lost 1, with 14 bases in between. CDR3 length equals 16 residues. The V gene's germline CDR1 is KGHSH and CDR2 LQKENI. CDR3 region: CASSPAVQGRQETQYF. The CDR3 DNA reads TGTGCCAGCTCACCAGCCGTGCAGGGACGCCAAGAGACCCAGTACTTC.